One sample yielded the 27 T cell receptor beta chains listed below, sequenced in a study of brain metastases from non-small cell lung cancer. Repertoires were generated with immunoSEQ multiplex PCR, while TCRdb's copy carries only in-frame clones and drops some. The sample contains 1,500 to 2,000 clones, 81% of which appear only once. What was sequenced was tumor-adjacent normal tissue. All receptors derive from a donor aged 40 or over with non-small cell lung cancer.

The chain employs TRBV2 and TRBJ1-1; possible D gene TRBD1, 6 bases. CDR1 and CDR2 (germline): SNHLY, FYNNEI. This CDR3 has 15 residues. With 2 bases removed from V and 2 bases from J, the gap between germline ends came to 12 bases. Here the CDR3 DNA reads TGTGCCAGCAGTGAACCACAGGGCTTTAACACTGAAGCTTTCTTT. This encodes CASSEPQGFNTEAFF.

Regarding this clone: A much larger clone lies one base from this, so it may be a read error. The same CDR3 is also encoded by other DNA sequences in this sample. This chain connects TRBV6-5 to TRBJ2-1; 9 positions agree with TRBD1. This CDR3 has 14 residues. CDR1 is MNHEY, CDR2 SVGAGI, per germline. The chain's CDR3 is CASSYEQGAWEQFF. The CDR3 DNA is TGTGCCAGTAGTTACGAACAGGGGGCTTGGGAGCAGTTCTTC.

The chain is built from TRBV9 and TRBJ2-1, with TRBD2 matching over 9 bases. Germline CDR1 reads SGDLS; CDR2 reads YYNGEE. Losses at the gene ends were 4 bases for V and 7 bases for J; bases not matched to a gene: 9. The CDR3 runs 15 residues. The CDR3 loop is CASSSRLAEGNEQFF. CDR3 bases: TGTGCCAGCAGCTCCCGACTAGCGGAGGGGAATGAGCAGTTCTTC.

The chain employs TRBV27 and TRBJ2-7, with TRBD1 matching 7 bases. The V gene end was trimmed by 6 bases and the J gene end by 2 bases; junction bases not matched to a gene: 4. This CDR3 contains 13 residues. The germline V gene has CDR1 MNHEY and CDR2 SMNVEV (reference sequence). The CDR3 region has the DNA TGTGCCAGCAGAGGACAGGTGGCCTACGAGCAGTACTTC. This translates into CASRGQVAYEQYF.

By share, this clone counts as large. The CDR3 loop reads CAFRRRGPGSSNTGELFF. The DNA for the CDR3 is TGTGCCTTCCGAAGGCGGGGACCGGGGTCGTCGAACACCGGGGAGCTGTTTTTT. This chain connects TRBV5-6 to TRBJ2-2, with D maybe TRBD2 (6 bases). The germline V gene encodes CDR1 SGHDT and CDR2 YYEEEE. V lost 10 bases, J lost 0 bases, and 25 bases lay in between. The CDR3 is made up of 18 amino acids.

Note on this clone: The junction departs from germline at one end; a sequencing error may be responsible. Different DNA sequences within this sample yield the same CDR3. This chain uses TRBV5-1 with TRBJ2-5; TRBD2 matches 14 bases. CDR3 length: 17 amino acids. Looked up from germline, CDR1 is SGHRS and CDR2 is YFSETQ. The CDR3 DNA reads TGCGCTAGCAGCATGGGACTAGCGGGAGACGGTGGGGAGACCCAGTACTTC. The encoded protein is CASSMGLAGDGGETQYF.

CDR3 residues: CASSEYSGGSNEKLFF. The CDR3 DNA reads TGTGCCAGCAGTGAATACTCCGGCGGAAGTAATGAAAAACTGTTTTTT. The chain recombines TRBV6-1 with TRBJ1-4, with D hard to call. Germline CDR1 MNHNS, CDR2 SASEGT. Trimming took 2 bases from V and 4 from J, leaving 14 bases between them. The CDR3 totals 16 residues.

The chain employs TRBV30 and TRBJ2-3; D is perhaps TRBD2 (6 bases). This CDR3 contains 13 residues. Germline CDR1 and CDR2: GTSNPN and SVGIG (reference sequence). Trimming shortened V by 1 base and J by 8 bases, and 13 bases separated the two germline ends. The CDR3 DNA sequence: TGTGCCTGGAGTGCCCGGGGGTGGGGTACGCAGTATTTT. Translating it yields CAWSARGWGTQYF.

The genes are TRBV6-5 and TRBJ2-7; 8 positions match TRBD1. Germline assignment: CDR1 MNHEY and CDR2 SVGAGI. J gave up 6 bases and V 0 bases, and 7 bases lay outside the gene matches. This CDR3 contains 15 residues. CDR3 sequence reads: CASSYSMPGGVEQYF. CDR3 sequence (DNA): TGTGCCAGCAGTTACTCGATGCCAGGGGGCGTCGAGCAGTACTTC.

This clone was seen only a few times. The chain joins TRBV11-3 to TRBJ1-1; D gene unclear. This CDR3 is built from 14 residues. V was shortened by 1 base and J by 2 bases, with 8 bases between the two germline ends. Germline CDR1 is SGHNT and CDR2 is YENEEA. Here the CDR3 DNA reads TGTGCCAGCAGCTTAGTAGGGATCAACACTGAAGCTTTCTTT. It specifies CASSLVGINTEAFF.

The chain links TRBV6-2 or TRBV6-3 to TRBJ2-3; D possibly matches TRBD1 or TRBD2 (5 bases each). V was pared by 3 bases and J by 1 base, with 14 bases between. Looked up from germline, CDR1 is MNHEY and CDR2 is SVGEGT. This CDR3 is 16 amino acids long. The CDR3 sequence: CASSYNRQGRTDTQYF. The DNA for the CDR3 is TGTGCCAGCAGTTATAATAGGCAGGGACGCACAGATACGCAGTATTTT.

The V and J genes are TRBV18 and TRBJ2-7, with D tentatively TRBD2 (6 bases). Trimming removed 0 bases at V and 5 bases at J, with 14 bases between. CDR1 KGHSH and CDR2 LQKENI come from the germline V gene. The CDR3 length is 15 residues. As DNA, the CDR3 is TGTGCCAGCTCACCACCGTCCGGGAGTACCCACGAGCAGTACTTC. Protein: CASSPPSGSTHEQYF.

V usage is TRBV28 and J usage is TRBJ2-1, with D perhaps being TRBD1 or TRBD2 (6 bases each). Trimming cost V 8 bases and J 4 bases, with 15 bases left between them. The CDR3 runs to 14 residues. In germline, CDR1 is MDHEN, CDR2 SYDVKM. The CDR3 here is CASGGGVAYNEQFF. The CDR3 DNA reads TGTGCCAGCGGGGGCGGGGTGGCGTACAATGAGCAGTTCTTC.

Note on this clone: The germline gene is not matched at one end of the junction; a read error may be the cause. The chain employs TRBV3-1 (or the pseudogene TRBV3-2) and TRBJ2-7; D is possibly TRBD1 or TRBD2 (5 bases each). Per the germline V gene, CDR1 is LGHDT and CDR2 is YNNKEL (reference sequence). CDR3 length: 15 amino acids. The CDR3 bases are TGTGCCAACAGCCCGGGGACCGATAGCTCCTACGAGCAGTACTTC. It yields the protein CANSPGTDSSYEQYF.

This chain uses TRBV6-5 with TRBJ2-1; 8 bases line up with TRBD1. Germline-derived CDR1 and CDR2 are MNHEY and SVGAGI. V shed 7 bases and J 5 bases; nucleotides not matched to a gene: 10. There are 15 residues in the CDR3. Here the CDR3 DNA reads TGTGCCAGCACCCAGGGGGCCCCCCCGAACAATGAGCAGTTCTTC. The encoded protein is CASTQGAPPNNEQFF.

This rearrangement joins TRBV2 to TRBJ1-2; D remains ambiguous. The CDR3 length is 12 residues. The V end was cut by 8 bases, the J end by 8 bases, with 15 bases between. CDR1 and CDR2 (germline): SNHLY, FYNNEI. The CDR3 nucleotides are TGTGCCAGCGGATTAGAACGGAACGGCTACACCTTC. This translates into CASGLERNGYTF.

This clone was seen a few times. V is TRBV5-4 and J is TRBJ2-7, with TRBD1 matching over 8 bases. Trimming cost V 10 bases and J 2 bases; bases outside gene matches: 11. This CDR3 region has 14 residues. Germline V CDR1 and CDR2: SGHNT, YYREEE (reference sequence). The CDR3 bases are TGTGCCTTCTCCAGGGGGCTATCGACCTACGAGCAGTACTTC. Translation: CAFSRGLSTYEQYF.

Points on this clone: One end of the junction varies from germline; a read error may be responsible. The chain joins TRBV6-6 to TRBJ1-1; D may be TRBD1 (6 bases). From germline, CDR1 is MNHNY and CDR2 SVGAGI (reference sequence). The CDR3 contains 15 residues. In DNA form, the CDR3 reads TGTGCCAGCAGATACTCCGGGACAAGGGATCGAGAAGCTTTCTTT. It codes for CASRYSGTRDREAFF.

The chain joins TRBV28 to TRBJ2-1, with 8 bases lining up with TRBD2. Germline CDR1 reads MDHEN; CDR2 reads SYDVKM. The CDR3 loop spans 13 amino acids. The junction had 5 bases not matched to a gene; V was cut back by 10 bases and J by 3 bases. The CDR3 nucleotides read TGTGCCACCGGGGGGGGGAGCTACAATGAGCAGTTCTTC. Translation gives CATGGGSYNEQFF.

V usage is TRBV12-5 and J usage is TRBJ2-7; the D gene is possibly TRBD1 (6 bases). Germline assignment: CDR1 LGHNT and CDR2 FRNRAP. The CDR3 contains 15 residues. The germline V and J ends were trimmed by 3 bases and 3 bases, with 15 bases remaining between them. CDR3 nucleotide sequence: TGTGCTAGTGGTTTAGACCCGACAGGTTTCTACGAGCAGTACTTC. Its translation is CASGLDPTGFYEQYF.

The genes are TRBV20-1 and TRBJ1-1; 7 bases align to TRBD1. The CDR3 is made up of 11 amino acids. Germline CDR1 DFQATT, CDR2 SNEGSKA (reference sequence). The junction had 9 bases not matched to a gene; V was cut back by 6 bases and J by 11 bases. The CDR3 reads CSAPDREGAFF. In DNA form, the CDR3 reads TGCAGTGCCCCTGACAGGGAGGGGGCTTTCTTT.

This clone was recorded only once. The chain is built from TRBV7-3 and TRBJ2-1; the match to TRBD2 covers 9 bases. Germline-derived CDR1 and CDR2 are SGHTA and FQGTGA. This CDR3 comprises 15 residues. V lost 2 bases to trimming and J lost 12 bases; unmatched junction nucleotides: 11. In DNA form, the CDR3 reads TGTGCCAGCAGCTTAGGTACTAGCGGGCCCAGTGGGCAGTTCTTC. Protein: CASSLGTSGPSGQFF.

This clone was observed once. This chain links TRBV28 with TRBJ2-1; TRBD2 agrees at 12 bases. The germline gives CDR1 MDHEN, CDR2 SYDVKM. The J segment lost 7 bases and the V segment lost 4 bases, leaving 8 bases of the junction unmatched. CDR3 length: 16 amino acids. This CDR3 is CASSSPGLAGRNEQFF. In nucleotides, the CDR3 is TGTGCCAGCAGTTCCCCTGGACTAGCGGGACGTAATGAGCAGTTCTTC.

The V and J genes are TRBV7-3 and TRBJ2-1; 11 bases fit TRBD2. V lost 1 base, J lost 6 bases, and 2 bases stayed unmatched. The CDR3 is 15 residues long. Germline V gene sequence: CDR1 SGHTA, CDR2 FQGTGA. In nucleotides, the CDR3 is TGTGCCAGCAGCTTAATACTAGCGGGAGTCAATGAGCAGTTCTTC. It is translated as CASSLILAGVNEQFF.

The V call is TRBV30, the J call TRBJ1-1, with a tentative D call TRBD1 (6 bases). V lost 0 bases to trimming and J lost 11 bases, with 13 bases between them. The germline CDR1 and CDR2 sequences are GTSNPN and SVGIG (reference sequence). This CDR3 comprises 12 residues. CDR3 residues: CAWSVSGGAAFF. CDR3 nucleotides: TGTGCCTGGAGTGTATCTGGGGGCGCGGCTTTCTTT.

This sequence joins TRBV4-3 and TRBJ1-3; D gene unclear. CDR3 length: 12 residues. Germline V gives CDR1 LGHNA, CDR2 YSLEER. The ends were cut back, 1 base at V and 7 bases at J, with 5 bases in the middle. The CDR3 DNA sequence: TGCGCCAGCAGCCAAGGTGTGAACACCATATATTTT. Translation gives CASSQGVNTIYF.

In this sample, this clone turned up a few times. The chain employs TRBV19 and TRBJ1-1; the match to TRBD1 covers 8 bases. From germline, CDR1 is LNHDA and CDR2 SQIVND (reference sequence). CDR3 length: 16 amino acids. The V gene end was trimmed by 7 bases and the J gene end by 0 bases; junction bases not matched to a gene: 10. The CDR3 DNA sequence: TGTGCCAGTACCACTTACAGGGGGGCAATGAACACTGAAGCTTTCTTT. It encodes CASTTYRGAMNTEAFF.